The 29 T cell receptor beta chains given below trace back to one sample, sequenced in a study of vaccination effects on CD4 cells after COVID-19. For these TCRs, the target antigens are not known. Produced via immunoSEQ multiplex PCR; TCRdb's table is partial and in-frame only. The sample yields about 74,000 clones, roughly three quarters seen once. Between days 9 and 11 of culture, CD4+ T cells were separated out. Source: CD4+ T cells from PBMCs cultured without peptide, taken before COVID-19 vaccination. These receptors were collected from a human donor who received a COVID-19 vaccine.

This clone appeared many times. Here the CDR3 reads CASSITQDGYTF. DNA for the CDR3: TGCGCCAGCAGCATTACACAGGATGGCTACACCTTC. J is TRBJ1-2 and V is TRBV5-1; D may be TRBD1 (5 bases). This CDR3 region has 12 residues. Trimming removed 4 bases at V and 6 bases at J, with 10 bases between. Germline assignment: CDR1 SGHRS and CDR2 YFSETQ.

The gene calls are TRBV18 and TRBJ2-7; 9 bases map to TRBD2. The V segment lost 8 bases and the J segment 4 bases; nucleotides outside the gene matches: 12. The germline V gene has CDR1 KGHSH and CDR2 LQKENI. This CDR3 spans 15 amino acids. The CDR3 is CASPRLAGMGYEQYV. In DNA, the CDR3 is TGTGCCAGCCCCCGGCTAGCGGGGATGGGTTACGAGCAGTACGTC.

The chain uses TRBV18 and TRBJ1-1; D remains unclear. Germline V gene lookup returns CDR1 KGHSH and CDR2 LQKENI. The V end lost 1 base, the J end lost 1 base, and 7 bases lay between the germline ends. This CDR3 has 14 residues. The DNA of the CDR3 is TGTGCCAGCTCACCACAGGGTCAGAACACTGAAGCTTTCTTT. It specifies CASSPQGQNTEAFF.

This rearrangement joins TRBV6-4 to TRBJ1-2, with 10 bases aligning to TRBD1. The CDR3 covers 12 residues. V shed 8 bases and J 8 bases; nucleotides not matched to a gene: 5. The V gene's germline CDR1 is MRHNA and CDR2 SNTAGT. CDR3 residues: CASSRDRGGYTF. For the CDR3, the DNA is TGTGCCAGCTCTAGGGACAGGGGAGGCTACACCTTC.

Here the CDR3 DNA reads TGTGCCCAAAATTCCGGGACAGGGTCCGAGCAGTACGTC. It yields the protein CAQNSGTGSEQYV. This sequence joins TRBV19 and TRBJ2-7; 9 nucleotides align to TRBD1. V gave up 11 bases and J gave up 6 bases; unmatched junction bases: 11. The CDR3 is 13 residues long. The germline V gene has CDR1 LNHDA and CDR2 SQIVND (reference sequence).

This clone was seen a handful of times. The chain couples TRBV18 to TRBJ1-1, with no clear D. The V gene's germline CDR1 is KGHSH and CDR2 LQKENI. V lost 0 bases to trimming and J lost 4 bases, with 12 bases between them. The CDR3 totals 15 residues. The CDR3 nucleotides read TGTGCCAGCTCACCACCCGGGAGGTCGGGCACTGAAGCTTTCTTT. Its protein product is CASSPPGRSGTEAFF.

V is TRBV30 and J is TRBJ2-1; 8 bases match TRBD1. The germline CDR1 and CDR2 sequences are GTSNPN and SVGIG (reference sequence). V shed 8 bases and J 6 bases; nucleotides not matched to a gene: 15. There are 15 residues in the CDR3. This CDR3 reads CARTGPTGVGNEQFF. CDR3 nucleotide sequence: TGTGCCCGAACCGGTCCGACAGGGGTTGGCAATGAGCAGTTCTTC.

This clone was seen a few times. The chain employs TRBV28 and TRBJ1-2, with D perhaps matching TRBD1 (6 bases). CDR3 size: 13 residues. Trimming shortened V by 10 bases and J by 1 base, and 13 bases separated the two germline ends. Germline V gene sequence: CDR1 MDHEN, CDR2 SYDVKM. The CDR3 nucleotides read TGTGCCACATACAGGGTTGGTAACTATGGCTACACCTTC. This translates into CATYRVGNYGYTF.

This clone was recorded once. The V gene is TRBV28, the J gene TRBJ1-4; D possibly corresponds to TRBD1 (5 bases). Trimming removed 1 base from V and 11 bases from J, with 14 bases in between. Germline CDR1 reads MDHEN; CDR2 reads SYDVKM. This CDR3 is 14 amino acids long. This CDR3 reads CASSLSGSVGKLFF. CDR3 in DNA: TGTGCCAGCAGTTTATCAGGGTCGGTGGGGAAACTGTTTTTT.

This sequence joins TRBV7-2 and TRBJ2-2; D is unresolved. Germline V lookup: CDR1 SGHTA, CDR2 FQGNSA. The CDR3 loop spans 16 amino acids. V was trimmed by 5 bases and J by 0 bases, leaving 13 bases between them. The CDR3 DNA reads TGTGCCAGCAGCCCACGGACGGCCGCGAACACCGGGGAGCTGTTTTTT. Translating gives CASSPRTAANTGELFF.

This chain links TRBV13 with TRBJ2-1; a possible D gene is TRBD1 (5 bases). The CDR3 has 15 residues. Trimming took 1 base from V and 8 from J, leaving 15 bases between them. Germline CDR1 reads PRHDT; CDR2 reads FYEKMQ (reference sequence). The CDR3 DNA reads as TGTGCCAGCAGCTTAGATAATGGGGCAGGTGATGAGCAGTTCTTC. The encoded protein is CASSLDNGAGDEQFF. Full variable domain (rest looked up from reference TRBV13 and TRBJ2-1): AAGVIQSPRHLIKEKRETATLKCYPIPRHDTVYWYQQGPGQDPQFLISFYEKMQSDKGSIPDRFSAQQFSDYHSELNMSSLELGDSALYFCASSLDNGAGDEQFFGPGTRLTVL.

The chain combines TRBV3-1 (or the pseudogene TRBV3-2) with TRBJ1-2; D is unresolved. CDR1 and CDR2 from the germline V gene are LGHDT and YNNKEL (reference sequence). The CDR3 length is 11 residues. Trimming pared 5 bases from V and 7 bases from J, leaving 8 bases between. CDR3 residues: CASSGFGGYTF. Written as DNA, the CDR3 is TGTGCCAGCAGCGGATTCGGTGGCTACACCTTC.

J is TRBJ2-1 and V is TRBV4-1, with 9 positions matching TRBD1. Losses at the gene ends were 2 bases for V and 7 bases for J; bases not matched to a gene: 3. In germline, CDR1 is MGHRA, CDR2 YSYEKL. The CDR3 runs to 14 residues. DNA of the CDR3: TGCGCCAGCAGCCAACGGACAGGGGAGAATGAGCAGTTCTTC. Amino acid sequence: CASSQRTGENEQFF.

The chain joins TRBV3-1 (or the pseudogene TRBV3-2) to TRBJ2-3; no reliable D call. Per the germline V gene, CDR1 is LGHDT and CDR2 is YNNKEL (reference sequence). The length of the CDR3 is 13 residues. Trimming cost V 4 bases and J 6 bases, with 11 bases left between them. The CDR3, as DNA: TGTGCCAGCAGCCCCAACTTAGGGGATACGCAGTATTTT. Protein sequence: CASSPNLGDTQYF.

The V gene is TRBV7-2, the J gene TRBJ1-2; 9 bases map to TRBD1. The trim removed 4 bases at V and 13 bases at J, leaving 16 bases unmatched. Per germline, CDR1 SGHTA and CDR2 FQGNSA. This CDR3 has 15 residues. CDR3 protein: CASSSTPGQGQAGTF. The CDR3 bases are TGTGCCAGCAGCTCGACTCCGGGACAGGGTCAAGCAGGCACCTTC.

This clone was found a few times. The chain is built from TRBV5-8 and TRBJ1-4; weak D call: TRBD1 (5 bases). Trimming took off 1 base at V and 7 bases at J, with 11 bases between the two ends. This CDR3 is 14 amino acids long. Germline V lookup: CDR1 SGHTS, CDR2 YDEGEE. CDR3 DNA: TGTGCCAGCAGCTTGACAGGATCCGGTGAAAAACTGTTTTTT. Protein product: CASSLTGSGEKLFF. Supplemented by reference TRBV5-8 and TRBJ1-4, the full variable domain reads EAGVTQSPTHLIKTRGQQATLRCSPISGHTSVYWYQQALGLGLQFLLWYDEGEERNRGNFPPRFSGRQFPNYSSELNVNALELEDSALYLCASSLTGSGEKLFFGSGTQLSVL.

The genes are TRBV3-1 (or the pseudogene TRBV3-2) and TRBJ2-3, with D uncertain. The V and J ends lost 4 bases and 2 bases respectively, with 10 bases between them. CDR1 is LGHDT, CDR2 YNNKEL, per germline (reference sequence). The CDR3 contains 14 residues. In DNA, the CDR3 is TGTGCCAGCAGCCCCCGACGCGACACAGATACGCAGTATTTT. Translated, it gives CASSPRRDTDTQYF.

V usage is TRBV2 and J usage is TRBJ2-5, with TRBD1 matching 10 bases. The CDR3 runs 14 residues. V trimming: 5 bases; J trimming: 4 bases; junction bases outside the gene matches: 4. CDR1 and CDR2 from the germline V gene are SNHLY and FYNNEI. In DNA form, the CDR3 reads TGTGCCAGCAGTTGGGACAGGGGACGAGAGACCCAGTACTTC. Amino acids: CASSWDRGRETQYF.

J is TRBJ1-5 and V is TRBV10-3; maybe TRBD1 (6 bases). CDR1 ENHRY and CDR2 SYGVKD come from the germline V gene. CDR3 length: 15 residues. V was clipped by 11 bases and J by 0 bases, with 17 bases between them. The CDR3 DNA follows: TGTGCCTTGACGGATGGACAGATTAGCAATCAGCCCCAGCATTTT. Translating it yields CALTDGQISNQPQHF.

About this clone: Other DNA sequences in this sample translate to the same CDR3. This chain joins TRBV5-1 and TRBJ2-3; 7 bases fit TRBD1. V gave up 0 bases and J gave up 4 bases; unmatched junction bases: 2. Germline values: CDR1 SGHRS, CDR2 YFSETQ. This CDR3 region has 14 residues. CDR3 in DNA: TGCGCCAGCAGCTTGGCCCAGGGGGCAGATACGCAGTATTTT. It translates to CASSLAQGADTQYF.

The chain recombines TRBV4-1 with TRBJ2-7, with TRBD1 matching over 7 bases. The germline gives CDR1 MGHRA, CDR2 YSYEKL. V shed 1 base, J shed 0 bases, and the junction held 15 bases outside the gene matches. The CDR3 contains 19 residues. CDR3 region: CASSQVAFLGQHFSYEQYV. CDR3 nucleotides: TGCGCCAGCAGCCAAGTGGCCTTTTTGGGACAGCATTTCTCCTACGAGCAGTACGTC.

This clone has just a few counts. The rearrangement joins TRBV7-2 to TRBJ1-3; D unclear. Germline V CDR1 and CDR2: SGHTA, FQGNSA. The CDR3 consists of 14 residues. V was trimmed by 0 bases and J by 4 bases, leaving 7 bases between them. DNA for the CDR3: TGTGCCAGCAGCTTAGCGGGCGGGGGAAACACCATATATTTT. Translating it yields CASSLAGGGNTIYF.

The rearrangement uses TRBV6-2 or TRBV6-3 and TRBJ1-5; D not resolved. V was cut by 2 bases and J by 3 bases, with 20 bases left in between. There are 18 residues in the CDR3. Germline values: CDR1 MNHEY, CDR2 SVGEGT. The CDR3 spells CASSYGGPGIRDNQPQHF. The CDR3 DNA is TGTGCCAGCAGTTACGGAGGCCCCGGAATACGGGACAATCAGCCCCAGCATTTT.

This sequence joins TRBV5-4 and TRBJ2-5; a weak D match, TRBD2 (6 bases). Trimming left V 4 bases short and J 0 bases short, with 10 bases between. The germline gives CDR1 SGHNT, CDR2 YYREEE (reference sequence). This CDR3 comprises 14 residues. The CDR3 bases are TGTGCCAGCAGCAACCGGGACTACCAAGAGACCCAGTACTTC. Its translation: CASSNRDYQETQYF.

The chain links TRBV27 to TRBJ2-3, with 11 nucleotides matching TRBD1. Trimming at V came to 2 bases and at J to 3 bases, leaving 4 bases not matched to a gene. The length of the CDR3 is 16 residues. The germline CDR1 and CDR2 sequences are MNHEY and SMNVEV (reference sequence). CDR3 in amino acids: CASSLGGTGGTDTQYF. CDR3 DNA sequence: TGTGCCAGCAGTTTAGGGGGGACAGGGGGGACAGATACGCAGTATTTT.

This rearrangement joins TRBV6-6 to TRBJ2-4; D is perhaps TRBD1 or TRBD2 (5 bases each). In germline, CDR1 is MNHNY, CDR2 SVGAGI (reference sequence). The CDR3 is made up of 16 amino acids. The ends were cut back, 6 bases at V and 0 bases at J, with 15 bases in the middle. CDR3 loop: CASSPGTGVAKNIQYF. The CDR3 nucleotides read TGTGCCAGCAGCCCTGGGACCGGCGTAGCCAAAAACATTCAGTACTTC.

This clone has just one count. Germline and junction disagree at one end, which may indicate a read error. The chain joins TRBV29-1 to TRBJ2-1, with 8 positions matching TRBD1. Germline V lookup: CDR1 SQVTM, CDR2 ANQGSEA. The length of the CDR3 is 12 residues. The CDR3 loop reads CSVEDPGTGVIF. CDR3 coding DNA: TGCAGCGTTGAAGACCCCGGGACAGGTGTGATCTTC.

The chain has TRBV5-1 and TRBJ1-2; 7 bases align to TRBD1. Trimming took 4 bases from V and 5 from J; bases not matched to a gene: 11. This CDR3 contains 15 residues. The germline CDR1 and CDR2 sequences are SGHRS and YFSETQ. The CDR3 DNA follows: TGCGCCAGCAGCGGGCGACAGGGAAGATTATATGGCTACACCTTC. Translation: CASSGRQGRLYGYTF.

The gene calls are TRBV6-5 and TRBJ1-2, with TRBD1 identical over 7 bases. J lost 3 bases, V lost 7 bases, and 11 bases had no gene match. CDR3 length equals 15 residues. Germline V gene lookup returns CDR1 MNHEY and CDR2 SVGAGI. CDR3 region: CASTPTGARHYGYTF. The CDR3 coding sequence is TGTGCCAGCACCCCCACAGGGGCCCGGCACTATGGCTACACCTTC.